The rows below give T cell receptor beta chains drawn from one sample of a study of shared clonotypes between healthy human individuals. Using immunoSEQ multiplex PCR, the repertoire was profiled, and TCRdb retains in-frame clones only, with some absent. Of millions of clones listed, roughly 94% are singletons. Sample: naive CD4+ T cells sorted from blood. These TCRs come from a man between 18 and 35 years old in good health. Both conserved end residues are part of each CDR3. Each record gives: clone size, V gene, J gene, D gene, CDR3 length, CDR3 protein, CDR3 DNA. A D gene is named only where the DNA matches it firmly. Size is omitted from some rows. Given values are once, few, many or a class for expanded clones.

NA,TRBV6-1,TRBJ1-2,TRBD1,14,CASLPGQQVYGYTF,TGTGCCAGCCTTCCGGGACAGCAGGTCTATGGCTACACCTTC
few,TRBV27,TRBJ1-6,TRBD1,15,CASSLSGQGRSPLHF,TGTGCCAGCAGTTTATCAGGACAGGGGCGGTCACCCCTCCACTTT
NA,TRBV19,TRBJ2-3,TRBD2,15,CASSIGLAAGDTQYF,TGTGCCAGTAGTATTGGACTAGCGGCGGGAGATACGCAGTATTTT
once,TRBV18,TRBJ2-3,NA,14,CASSPRGNTDTQYF,TGTGCCAGCTCACCAAGGGGAAACACAGATACGCAGTATTTT
NA,TRBV10-3,TRBJ2-5,NA,12,CATRFGGETQYF,TGTGCCACCAGGTTCGGCGGAGAGACCCAGTACTTC
NA,TRBV7-9,TRBJ2-3,NA,16,CASSYLRRSSTDTQYF,TGTGCCAGCAGCTATCTCAGACGTTCTAGCACAGATACGCAGTATTTT
NA,TRBV18,TRBJ2-3,NA,15,CASSPGRAITDTQYF,TGTGCCAGCTCACCAGGCAGAGCGATCACAGATACGCAGTATTTT
NA,TRBV7-2,TRBJ2-6,NA,17,CASSPRRTSSGANVLTF,TGTGCCAGCAGCCCTCGGCGTACCTCCTCTGGGGCCAACGTCCTGACTTTC
once,TRBV7-9,TRBJ1-1,NA,14,CASSLRTLSPEAFF,TGTGCCAGCAGCTTAAGGACACTCTCCCCTGAAGCTTTCTTT
NA,TRBV5-4,TRBJ2-2,NA,16,CASSGGGPADTGELFF,TGTGCCAGCAGCGGTGGGGGCCCCGCGGACACCGGGGAGCTGTTTTTT
NA,TRBV6-1,TRBJ2-1,TRBD1,15,CASRGTGKSYNEQFF,TGTGCCAGCAGAGGGACAGGGAAGTCCTACAATGAGCAGTTCTTC
NA,TRBV6-5,TRBJ2-7,TRBD1,13,CASRSTGPYEQYF,TGTGCCAGCAGATCGACAGGGCCGTACGAGCAGTACTTC
NA,TRBV6-5,TRBJ2-3,TRBD2,15,CASSRLAGVTDTQYF,TGTGCCAGCAGCCGACTAGCGGGGGTCACAGATACGCAGTATTTT
NA,TRBV9,TRBJ1-1,NA,20,CASSVSGGQALNQGNTEAFF,TGTGCCAGCAGCGTATCGGGAGGCCAGGCTCTTAACCAGGGGAACACTGAAGCTTTCTTT
NA,TRBV27,TRBJ2-7,TRBD1,15,CASSSRTGTSYEQYF,TGTGCCAGCAGTTCCCGGACAGGGACCTCCTACGAGCAGTACTTC
NA,TRBV2,TRBJ2-5,NA,11,CASVMRETQYF,TGTGCCAGCGTAATGAGGGAGACCCAGTACTTC
once,TRBV7-6,TRBJ1-1,NA,14,CASSSDGTNTEAFF,TGTGCCAGCAGCTCAGACGGGACCAACACTGAAGCTTTCTTT
NA,TRBV5-5,TRBJ1-5,TRBD1,16,CASSPSPTGTGQPQHF,TGTGCCAGCAGCCCGAGCCCCACAGGGACAGGTCAGCCCCAGCATTTT
NA,TRBV10-2,TRBJ2-1,TRBD2,18,CASSRTMTSGSFYNEQFF,TGCGCCAGCAGTAGGACTATGACTAGCGGGAGTTTCTACAATGAGCAGTTCTTC
NA,TRBV13,TRBJ2-7,TRBD2,14,CASSLGGGTYEQYF,TGTGCCAGCAGCTTAGGCGGGGGGACCTACGAGCAGTACTTC
NA,TRBV4-1,TRBJ2-7,TRBD1,16,CASSKAGQGASYEQYF,TGCGCCAGCAGCAAAGCTGGGCAGGGGGCCTCCTACGAGCAGTACTTC
once,TRBV4-1,TRBJ2-5,NA,13,CASSVLQVETQYF,TGCGCCAGCAGCGTCCTGCAGGTAGAGACCCAGTACTTC
NA,TRBV9,TRBJ1-2,NA,13,CASLHGQGYGYTF,TGTGCCAGCCTCCATGGGCAGGGCTATGGCTACACCTTC
NA,TRBV6-1,TRBJ1-4,NA,17,CASSEADRRATNEKLFF,TGTGCCAGCAGTGAAGCTGACAGGAGGGCAACTAATGAAAAACTGTTTTTT
NA,TRBV11-2,TRBJ1-4,NA,14,CASSLRLTAEKLFF,TGTGCCAGCAGCTTACGGTTAACGGCTGAAAAACTGTTTTTT
NA,TRBV9,TRBJ2-1,NA,15,CASSVGSRLYNEQFF,TGTGCCAGCAGCGTAGGTAGCAGACTTTACAATGAGCAGTTCTTC
NA,TRBV27,TRBJ1-4,NA,13,CASSPRDSEKLFF,TGTGCCAGCAGCCCCCGCGACAGCGAAAAACTGTTTTTT